These 27 T cell receptor beta chains were all obtained from the same sample, sequenced in a study of blood T cells in healthy people across ages. A sample-barcoded 5' primer and a J-beta primer mix were used in a second PCR of about 7 to 12 cycles. TCRdb re-called the 5' RACE reads through MiXCR, storing one row per CDR3 protein. This table has 1.5 million to 2 million distinct CDR3 sequences, 49% appearing once. Specimen: blood. The receptor source for this set is a woman in her 40s in good health.

This sequence joins TRBV28 and TRBJ2-4, with 11 bases matching TRBD1. Germline V gene data show CDR1 as MDHEN and CDR2 as SYDVKM. This CDR3 spans 18 amino acids. V trimming: 2 bases; J trimming: 2 bases; junction bases outside the gene matches: 8. Here the CDR3 DNA reads TGTGCCAGCAGTTTAAGTGATGGGACAGGGGGAACCAAAAACATTCAGTACTTC. Protein sequence: CASSLSDGTGGTKNIQYF.

The chain employs TRBV28 and TRBJ1-1; the match to TRBD1 covers 7 bases. From germline, CDR1 is MDHEN and CDR2 SYDVKM. Trimming cost V 6 bases and J 5 bases; bases outside gene matches: 9. The CDR3 runs to 14 residues. This CDR3 reads CASSRDPQGTEAFF. The CDR3 coding sequence is TGTGCCAGCAGCCGCGACCCACAGGGGACTGAAGCTTTCTTT.

V gene TRBV20-1 combines with J gene TRBJ2-4; 9 bases map to TRBD1. The J call could be wrong; TRBJ2-7 is a better fit for the DNA end. The CDR3 spans 14 residues. The germline CDR1 and CDR2 sequences are DFQATT and SNEGSKA (reference sequence). The CDR3: CSAREGTGFYEQYF. CDR3 coding DNA: TGCAGTGCTAGAGAGGGGACAGGGTTTTACGAGCAGTACTTC.

There are a few counts of this clonotype. The J gene is TRBJ2-1, the V gene TRBV20-1; 13 bases line up with TRBD2. Germline values: CDR1 DFQATT, CDR2 SNEGSKA (reference sequence). J lost 12 bases, V lost 6 bases, and 23 bases had no gene match. CDR3 size: 18 residues. Here the CDR3 DNA reads TGCAGTGCCCCGCTAGGGAGGGCCGGTACTAGCGGGGGGGCTGGGCAGTTCTTC. Encoded protein: CSAPLGRAGTSGGAGQFF.

The chain employs TRBV7-9 and TRBJ1-1; D gene unclear. Germline CDR1 and CDR2: SEHNR and FQNEAQ (reference sequence). Trimming removed 1 base at V and 9 bases at J, with 9 bases between. The CDR3 covers 12 residues. The CDR3 DNA is TGTGCCAGCAGCTTAGACTCAGCCCAAGCTTTCTTT. Translation: CASSLDSAQAFF.

The chain has TRBV29-1 and TRBJ1-4; unclear D gene. The CDR3 is 12 residues long. Trimming removed 3 bases from V and 5 bases from J, with 7 bases in between. Looked up from germline, CDR1 is SQVTM and CDR2 is ANQGSEA. DNA for the CDR3: TGCAGCGTTGAGGAGTTAAATGAAAAACTGTTTTTT. This translates into CSVEELNEKLFF.

In its sample, this clonotype was seen a few times. The chain employs TRBV7-2 and TRBJ2-7; weak D call: TRBD1 (7 bases). The CDR3 runs to 15 residues. Trimming took off 4 bases at V and 2 bases at J, with 15 bases between the two ends. The germline V gene encodes CDR1 SGHTA and CDR2 FQGNSA. The CDR3 coding sequence is TGTGCCAGCAGCTCGCAGGGGGGCAGAGCCTACGAGCAGTACTTC. As protein: CASSSQGGRAYEQYF. Based on the CDR3 plus reference TRBV7-2 and TRBJ2-7, the full variable domain is GAGVSQSPSNKVTEKGKDVELRCDPISGHTALYWYRQSLGQGLEFLIYFQGNSAPDKSGLPSDRFSAERTGGSVSTLTIQRTQQEDSAVYLCASSSQGGRAYEQYFGPGTRLTVT.

This clonotype has only a few counts. V is TRBV29-1 and J is TRBJ2-5, with D possibly being TRBD2 (6 bases). The CDR3 runs to 14 residues. The V and J ends lost 8 bases and 5 bases respectively, with 21 bases between them. CDR1 SQVTM and CDR2 ANQGSEA come from the germline V gene. The CDR3 is CSLLGGVTGETQYF. Here the CDR3 DNA reads TGCAGCCTCCTCGGAGGGGTTACCGGGGAGACCCAGTACTTC.

The gene calls are TRBV28 and TRBJ1-6; TRBD1 aligns across 9 bases. V dropped 6 bases and J dropped 0; count of bases not matched to a gene: 3. The CDR3 runs 16 residues. CDR1 and CDR2 (germline): MDHEN, SYDVKM. This CDR3 reads CASSRDRVSYNSPLHF. The CDR3 bases are TGTGCCAGCAGCCGGGACAGGGTCTCCTATAATTCACCCCTCCACTTT. The complete variable domain, with remaining parts taken from reference TRBV28 and TRBJ1-6, reads DVKVTQSSRYLVKRTGEKVFLECVQDMDHENMFWYRQDPGLGLRLIYFSYDVKMKEKGDIPEGYSVSREKKERFSLILESASTNQTSMYLCASSRDRVSYNSPLHFGNGTRLTVT.

This clonotype was recorded a few times. The chain is built from TRBV28 and TRBJ2-3, with 7 bases identical to TRBD2. V trimming: 2 bases; J trimming: 6 bases; junction bases outside the gene matches: 8. Germline CDR1 MDHEN, CDR2 SYDVKM. The CDR3 extends over 15 amino acids. For the CDR3, the DNA is TGTGCCAGCAGTTTAAAAGCGGGGCGGGGGGATACGCAGTATTTT. Translation: CASSLKAGRGDTQYF. Drawing the rest from reference TRBV28 and TRBJ2-3, the complete variable domain is DVKVTQSSRYLVKRTGEKVFLECVQDMDHENMFWYRQDPGLGLRLIYFSYDVKMKEKGDIPEGYSVSREKKERFSLILESASTNQTSMYLCASSLKAGRGDTQYFGPGTRLTVL.

V and J are TRBV29-1 and TRBJ1-1, with 7 bases fitting TRBD1. The V gene's germline CDR1 is SQVTM and CDR2 ANQGSEA. V was clipped by 6 bases and J by 1 base; unmatched bases: 8. The CDR3 contains 14 residues. As DNA, the CDR3 is TGCAGCGTAGACAGGGAACCCAAGAACACTGAAGCTTTCTTT. It is translated as CSVDREPKNTEAFF.

This clonotype has a single count. DNA for the CDR3: TGTGCCAGCAGCCCCGGACTAGATAGGTCCAATGAGCAGTACTTC. It yields the protein CASSPGLDRSNEQYF. V gene TRBV7-8 combines with J gene TRBJ2-5, with 7 bases fitting TRBD2. The V and J ends lost 5 bases and 11 bases, in that order; junction bases with no gene match: 17. Germline lookup yields CDR1 SGHVS and CDR2 FQNEAQ. The CDR3 loop spans 15 amino acids.

The chain uses TRBV12-3 or TRBV12-4 and TRBJ2-3; D call uncertain. V was pared by 5 bases and J by 3 bases, with 9 bases between. The CDR3 is 13 amino acids. The CDR3 nucleotides read TGTGCCAGCAGTAGAGTAAGAACAGATACGCAGTATTTT. Protein sequence: CASSRVRTDTQYF.

The genes are TRBV12-3 or TRBV12-4 and TRBJ2-4; no definite D call. This CDR3 has 13 amino acids. The V end was cut by 4 bases, the J end by 7 bases, with 11 bases between. This chain's CDR3 is CASSSSDWNIQYF. The CDR3 region has the DNA TGTGCCAGCAGTTCCTCTGATTGGAACATTCAGTACTTC.

This clonotype was observed once. The chain recombines TRBV6-2 or TRBV6-3 with TRBJ1-5, with 9 bases lining up with TRBD1. With 6 bases clipped from V and 4 bases from J, the junction kept 13 bases outside the gene matches. Per the germline V gene, CDR1 is MNHEY and CDR2 is SVGEGT. This CDR3 region has 17 residues. CDR3 nucleotides: TGTGCCAGCAGGCCAGGAACAGGGGGCCCTGGGAATCAGCCCCAGCATTTT. It translates to CASRPGTGGPGNQPQHF.

This clonotype was counted between two and nine times. This rearrangement joins TRBV6-2 or TRBV6-3 to TRBJ2-5; 7 bases align to TRBD2. V gave up 6 bases and J gave up 4 bases; unmatched junction bases: 11. The CDR3 runs to 15 residues. Germline lookup yields CDR1 MNHEY and CDR2 SVGEGT. In DNA, the CDR3 is TGTGCCAGCAGCTCAACGACTAGCAGAGGAGAGACCCAGTACTTC. This translates into CASSSTTSRGETQYF.

This clonotype came up once. V usage is TRBV28 and J usage is TRBJ1-2; 10 bases map to TRBD1. Germline values: CDR1 MDHEN, CDR2 SYDVKM. The length of the CDR3 is 16 residues. Trimming removed 7 bases from V and 6 bases from J; junction bases left unmatched: 14. CDR3 in amino acids: CASNPLWTGGENGYTF. The CDR3 bases are TGTGCCAGCAACCCTCTTTGGACAGGGGGAGAGAATGGCTACACCTTC.

The CDR3 DNA sequence: TGTGCCAGCAGCCACCAACTGGGGGGAGCCACCTCTCTCTATGGCTACACCTTC. Amino acid sequence: CASSHQLGGATSLYGYTF. J is TRBJ1-2 and V is TRBV6-2 or TRBV6-3; D perhaps matches TRBD1 (5 bases). This CDR3 has 18 amino acids. V lost 6 bases and J 4 bases, leaving 27 bases between the germline ends. Per the germline V gene, CDR1 is MNHEY and CDR2 is SVGEGT.

The rearrangement uses TRBV7-2 and TRBJ2-3, with 7 positions matching TRBD1. The junction had 18 bases not matched to a gene; V was cut back by 4 bases and J by 8 bases. CDR1 is SGHTA and CDR2 is FQGNSA in the germline V gene. The CDR3 has 17 residues. For the CDR3, the DNA is TGTGCCAGCAGCTGGGAGAGACAGGGAGTCGCAGGAGGTACGCAGTATTTT. It is translated as CASSWERQGVAGGTQYF.

V and J are TRBV6-6 and TRBJ2-7; TRBD1 aligns across 10 bases. The trim removed 6 bases at V and 7 bases at J, leaving 3 bases unmatched. The germline V gene encodes CDR1 MNHNY and CDR2 SVGAGI (reference sequence). The CDR3 is 12 amino acids. CDR3 residues: CASRDRGFEQYF. The CDR3 DNA sequence: TGTGCCAGCAGGGACAGGGGGTTTGAGCAGTACTTC.

The chain has TRBV20-1 and TRBJ1-5; tentatively, D is TRBD1 (5 bases). This CDR3 comprises 13 residues. Germline V CDR1 and CDR2: DFQATT, SNEGSKA (reference sequence). V shed 4 bases and J shed 5 bases, with 12 bases lying between them. CDR3 protein: CSATRDRDQPQHF. In DNA, the CDR3 is TGCAGTGCTACCCGGGACCGCGATCAGCCCCAGCATTTT.

The chain has TRBV2 and TRBJ2-1; 10 bases match TRBD2. CDR3 size: 14 residues. Per the germline V gene, CDR1 is SNHLY and CDR2 is FYNNEI. The junction had 6 bases not matched to a gene; V was cut back by 5 bases and J by 8 bases. CDR3 sequence reads: CASSSGGALYEQFF. The CDR3 bases are TGTGCCAGCAGTAGCGGGGGGGCCCTCTATGAGCAGTTCTTC.

This clonotype was counted only a few times. J is TRBJ2-3 and V is TRBV24-1; 8 positions agree with TRBD1. Germline V gives CDR1 KGHDR, CDR2 SFDVKD. The CDR3 sequence is 20 residues long. V dropped 1 base and J dropped 3; count of bases not matched to a gene: 17. CDR3 sequence (DNA): TGTGCCACCAGTGATTTCGGGACTGATTCGGACAGGGACGGTACAGATACGCAGTATTTT. This gives the protein CATSDFGTDSDRDGTDTQYF.

This clonotype came up a few times. V is TRBV5-6 and J is TRBJ2-6; 7 nucleotides align to TRBD1. Germline V gene sequence: CDR1 SGHDT, CDR2 YYEEEE. V gave up 3 bases and J gave up 0 bases; unmatched junction bases: 3. The length of the CDR3 is 16 residues. CDR3 protein: CASSYGTASGANVLTF. Written as DNA, the CDR3 is TGTGCCAGCAGCTACGGGACAGCCTCTGGGGCCAACGTCCTGACTTTC.

V is TRBV15 and J is TRBJ2-6; 8 nucleotides line up with TRBD1. The germline gives CDR1 LNHNV, CDR2 YYDKDF (reference sequence). The J segment lost 0 bases and the V segment lost 9 bases, leaving 13 bases of the junction unmatched. The CDR3 runs to 18 residues. The CDR3 is CATQQGDGVSSGANVLTF. CDR3 in DNA: TGTGCCACTCAACAGGGGGACGGGGTGAGCTCTGGGGCCAACGTCCTGACTTTC.

The chain links TRBV13 to TRBJ2-3; 7 nucleotides line up with TRBD1. The CDR3 consists of 17 residues. J was trimmed by 0 bases and V by 5 bases; bases with no gene match: 11. In germline, CDR1 is PRHDT, CDR2 FYEKMQ (reference sequence). CDR3 bases: TGTGCCAGCAGCACCAGACAGGGTGGAGGAAGCACAGATACGCAGTATTTT. It encodes CASSTRQGGGSTDTQYF.

The chain is built from TRBV28 and TRBJ2-5, with D perhaps TRBD1 (6 bases). CDR1 and CDR2 from the germline V gene are MDHEN and SYDVKM. With 6 bases removed from V and 4 bases from J, the gap between germline ends came to 12 bases. The CDR3 is 13 amino acids. The CDR3 spells CASRDSGRETQYF. CDR3 DNA: TGTGCCAGCAGGGACAGTGGGCGAGAGACCCAGTACTTC.